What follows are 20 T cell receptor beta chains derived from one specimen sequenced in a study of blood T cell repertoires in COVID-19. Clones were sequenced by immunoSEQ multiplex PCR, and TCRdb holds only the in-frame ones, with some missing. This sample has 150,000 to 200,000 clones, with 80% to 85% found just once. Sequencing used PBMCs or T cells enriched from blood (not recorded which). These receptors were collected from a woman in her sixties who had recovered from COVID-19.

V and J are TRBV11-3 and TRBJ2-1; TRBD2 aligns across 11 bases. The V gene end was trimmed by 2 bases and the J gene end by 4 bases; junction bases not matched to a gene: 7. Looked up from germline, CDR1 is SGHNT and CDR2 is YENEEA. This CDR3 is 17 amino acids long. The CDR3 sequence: CASSLRRASGGYNEQFF. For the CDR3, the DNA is TGTGCCAGCAGCTTAAGAAGGGCTAGCGGGGGGTACAATGAGCAGTTCTTC.

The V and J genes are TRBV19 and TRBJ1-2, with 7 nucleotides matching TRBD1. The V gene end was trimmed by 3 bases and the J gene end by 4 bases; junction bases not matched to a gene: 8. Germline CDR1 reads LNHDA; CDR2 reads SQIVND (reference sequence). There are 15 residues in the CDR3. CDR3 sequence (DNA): TGTGCCAGTAGTATGTCTCCGGGACAGATCTATGGCTACACCTTC. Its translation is CASSMSPGQIYGYTF. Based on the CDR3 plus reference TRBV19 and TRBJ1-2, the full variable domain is DGGITQSPKYLFRKEGQNVTLSCEQNLNHDAMYWYRQDPGQGLRLIYYSQIVNDFQKGDIAEGYSVSREKKESFPLTVTSAQKNPTAFYLCASSMSPGQIYGYTFGSGTRLTVV.

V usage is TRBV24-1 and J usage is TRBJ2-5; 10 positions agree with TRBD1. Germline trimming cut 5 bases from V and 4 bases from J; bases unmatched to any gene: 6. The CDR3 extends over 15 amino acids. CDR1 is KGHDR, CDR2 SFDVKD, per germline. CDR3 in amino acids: CATSGSTGGGETQYF. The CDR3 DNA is TGTGCCACCAGTGGGTCGACAGGGGGCGGAGAGACCCAGTACTTC.

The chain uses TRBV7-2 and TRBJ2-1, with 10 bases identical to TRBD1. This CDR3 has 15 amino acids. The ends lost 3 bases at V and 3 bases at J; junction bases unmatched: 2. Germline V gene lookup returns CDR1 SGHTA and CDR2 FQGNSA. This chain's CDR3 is CASSLGQGNYNEQFF. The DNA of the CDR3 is TGTGCCAGCAGCTTGGGACAGGGGAACTACAATGAGCAGTTCTTC.

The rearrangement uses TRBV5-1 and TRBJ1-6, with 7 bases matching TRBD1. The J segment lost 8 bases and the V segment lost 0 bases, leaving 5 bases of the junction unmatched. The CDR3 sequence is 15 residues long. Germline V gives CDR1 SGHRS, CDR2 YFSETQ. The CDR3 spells CASSLAGQTYSPLHF. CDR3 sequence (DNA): TGCGCCAGCAGCTTGGCGGGACAGACTTATTCACCCCTCCACTTT.

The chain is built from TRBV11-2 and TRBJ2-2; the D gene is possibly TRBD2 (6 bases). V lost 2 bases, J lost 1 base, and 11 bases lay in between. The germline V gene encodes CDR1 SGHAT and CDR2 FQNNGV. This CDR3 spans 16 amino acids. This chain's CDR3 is CASSLRAGLNTGELFF. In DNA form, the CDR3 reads TGTGCCAGCAGCTTAAGGGCGGGGTTGAACACCGGGGAGCTGTTTTTT.

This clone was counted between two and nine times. CDR3 DNA sequence: TGCAGCGTTGAAACGGAGAGGCAGGGCAACTATGGCTACACCTTC. This sequence encodes CSVETERQGNYGYTF. V and J are TRBV29-1 and TRBJ1-2; a possible D gene is TRBD1 (5 bases). V was cut by 2 bases and J by 2 bases, with 15 bases left in between. Germline CDR1 is SQVTM and CDR2 is ANQGSEA. The CDR3 has 15 residues.

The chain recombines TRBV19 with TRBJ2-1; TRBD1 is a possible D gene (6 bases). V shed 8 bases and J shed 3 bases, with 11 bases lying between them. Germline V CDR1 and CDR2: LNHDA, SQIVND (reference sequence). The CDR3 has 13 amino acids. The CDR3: CASLDSFYNEQFF. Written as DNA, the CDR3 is TGTGCCAGTTTGGACAGTTTCTACAATGAGCAGTTCTTC.

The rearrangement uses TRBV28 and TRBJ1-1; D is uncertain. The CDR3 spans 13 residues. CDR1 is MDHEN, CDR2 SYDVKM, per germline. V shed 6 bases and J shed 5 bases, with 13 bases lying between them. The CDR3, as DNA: TGTGCCAGCAGCATCCCCGGGTGGACTGAAGCTTTCTTT. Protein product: CASSIPGWTEAFF.

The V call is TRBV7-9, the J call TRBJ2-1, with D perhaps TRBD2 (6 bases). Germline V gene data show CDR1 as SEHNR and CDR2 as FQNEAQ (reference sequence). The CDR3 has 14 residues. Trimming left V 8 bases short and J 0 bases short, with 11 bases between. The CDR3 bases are TGTGCCAGCTTTAGCGGTAGCTCCTACAATGAGCAGTTCTTC. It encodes CASFSGSSYNEQFF.

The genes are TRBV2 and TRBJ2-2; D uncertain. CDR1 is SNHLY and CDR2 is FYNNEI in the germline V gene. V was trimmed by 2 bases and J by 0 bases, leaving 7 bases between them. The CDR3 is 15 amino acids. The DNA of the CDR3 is TGTGCCAGCAGTGAATCTGGCACGAACACCGGGGAGCTGTTTTTT. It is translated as CASSESGTNTGELFF. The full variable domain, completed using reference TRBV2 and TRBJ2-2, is EPEVTQTPSHQVTQMGQEVILRCVPISNHLYFYWYRQILGQKVEFLVSFYNNEISEKSEIFDDQFSVERPDGSNFTLKIRSTKLEDSAMYFCASSESGTNTGELFFGEGSRLTVL.

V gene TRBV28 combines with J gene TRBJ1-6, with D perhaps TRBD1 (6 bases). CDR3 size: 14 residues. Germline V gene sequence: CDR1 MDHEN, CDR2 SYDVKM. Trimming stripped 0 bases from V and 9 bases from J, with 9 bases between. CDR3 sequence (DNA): TGTGCCAGCAGTTTATGGGAAGGGGGTTCACCCCTCCACTTT. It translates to CASSLWEGGSPLHF.

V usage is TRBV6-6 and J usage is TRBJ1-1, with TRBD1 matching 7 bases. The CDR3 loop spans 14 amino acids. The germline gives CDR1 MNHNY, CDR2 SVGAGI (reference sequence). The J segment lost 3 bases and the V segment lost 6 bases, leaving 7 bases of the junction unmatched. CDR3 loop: CASSKQGWDTEAFF. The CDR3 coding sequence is TGTGCCAGCAGCAAACAGGGGTGGGACACTGAAGCTTTCTTT.

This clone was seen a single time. CDR3 in amino acids: CASSLVGANQPQHF. DNA of the CDR3: TGTGCCAGCAGCTTAGTAGGGGCTAATCAGCCCCAGCATTTT. This chain joins TRBV7-2 and TRBJ1-5; D is perhaps TRBD1 (5 bases). The CDR3 covers 14 residues. Germline V gene sequence: CDR1 SGHTA, CDR2 FQGNSA. V gave up 1 base and J gave up 4 bases, with 8 bases separating them.

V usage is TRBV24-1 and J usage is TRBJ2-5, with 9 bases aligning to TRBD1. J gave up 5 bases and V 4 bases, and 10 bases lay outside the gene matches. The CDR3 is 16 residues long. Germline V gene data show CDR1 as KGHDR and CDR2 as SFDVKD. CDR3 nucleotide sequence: TGTGCCACCAGTGACGCCGGGACAGGGTTGGGGGAGACCCAGTACTTC. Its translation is CATSDAGTGLGETQYF.

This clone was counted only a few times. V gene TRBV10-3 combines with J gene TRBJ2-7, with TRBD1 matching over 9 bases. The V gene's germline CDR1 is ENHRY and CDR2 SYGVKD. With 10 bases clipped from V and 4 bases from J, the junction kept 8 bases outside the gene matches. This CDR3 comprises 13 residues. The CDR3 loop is CATRTGEAYEQYF. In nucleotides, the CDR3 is TGTGCCACCCGGACAGGGGAAGCTTACGAGCAGTACTTC.

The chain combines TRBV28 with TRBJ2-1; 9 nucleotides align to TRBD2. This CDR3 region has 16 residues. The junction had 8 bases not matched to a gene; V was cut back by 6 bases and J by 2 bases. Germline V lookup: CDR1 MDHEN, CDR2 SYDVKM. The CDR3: CASSTIAGAPYNEQFF. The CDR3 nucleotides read TGTGCCAGCAGCACTATAGCGGGAGCCCCCTACAATGAGCAGTTCTTC.

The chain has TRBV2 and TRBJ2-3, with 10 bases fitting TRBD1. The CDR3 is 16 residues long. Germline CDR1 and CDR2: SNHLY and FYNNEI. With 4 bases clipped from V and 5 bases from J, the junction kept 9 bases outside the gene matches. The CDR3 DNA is TGTGCCAGCAGTGGTAGACAGGGGGCGCCCCAAGATACGCAGTATTTT. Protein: CASSGRQGAPQDTQYF.

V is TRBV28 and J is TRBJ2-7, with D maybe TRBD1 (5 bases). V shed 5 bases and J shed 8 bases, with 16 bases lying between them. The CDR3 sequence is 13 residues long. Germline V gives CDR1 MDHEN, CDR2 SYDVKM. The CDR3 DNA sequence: TGTGCCAGCAGTATCATACAGGCTTCCAAGCAGTACTTC. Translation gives CASSIIQASKQYF.

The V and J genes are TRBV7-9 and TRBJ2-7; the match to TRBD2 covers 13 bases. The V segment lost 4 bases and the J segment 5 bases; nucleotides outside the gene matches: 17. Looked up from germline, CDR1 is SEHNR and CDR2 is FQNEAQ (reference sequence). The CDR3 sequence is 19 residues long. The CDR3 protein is CASSSRTSGGPPSPHEQYF. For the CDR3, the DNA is TGTGCCAGCAGCTCGCGGACTAGCGGGGGTCCCCCATCACCCCACGAGCAGTACTTC.